The clone carrying this TCR beta chain was picked up a small number of times. Per the original data handling: Nucleated cell counts were estimated from reference gene primer amplification. This table comes from immunoSEQ multiplex PCR, and its TCRdb copy is limited to in-frame clones, with some not included. V and J calls and clone size are given by that table; D and trimming were obtained from the DNA. The table has about 210,000 clones, around 83% seen once. The CDR3 consists of 14 residues. CDR1 and CDR2 (germline): SGHRS, YFSETQ. V was pared by 0 bases and J by 2 bases, with 9 bases between. This entry belongs to a study of blood T cell repertoires in COVID-19. Study details: From the United States, Italy and Spain came samples of acute and convalescent COVID-19. The cDNA or gDNA used as material had been derived from T cells, B-cell-depleted T cells, or PBMCs.

The chain couples TRBV5-1 to TRBJ2-7; tentative D call: TRBD1 (5 bases). The sample comprised peripheral blood. This receptor was identified in a man aged 50 to 59 with active or convalescent COVID-19. CDR3 DNA: TGCGCCAGCAGCTTGGGACAGCATGCCTACGAGCAGTACTTC. Translating it yields CASSLGQHAYEQYF.